Presented here are 3 T cell receptor beta chains from one specimen sequenced in a study of T cells expressing NK-cell markers. TCRdb reworked the 5' RACE reads into one entry per CDR3 protein, no DNA. The sample data list 200,000 to 300,000 distinct CDR3 sequences. The sample was blood T cells: a sorted CD56 or NKG2C T cell subset, CD4+ or CD8+ T cells, or bulk PBMC T cells (not recorded which). The receptor source for this set is a woman between 18 and 69 years old in good health.

V gene TRBV7-2 combines with J gene TRBJ2-1. The length of the CDR3 is 13 residues. Germline V lookup: CDR1 SGHTA, CDR2 FQGNSA. CDR3 amino acids: CASSLAAMGEQFF.

This sequence joins TRBV7-7 and TRBJ2-2. From germline, CDR1 is SSHAT and CDR2 FNYEAQ (reference sequence). CDR3 length: 14 amino acids. The CDR3 region is CASSRLGRTGELFF.

The chain is built from TRBV20-1 and TRBJ2-5; TCRdb's D gene call, TRBD1, goes unchecked for lack of DNA. The CDR3 runs to 13 residues. The germline gives CDR1 DFQATT, CDR2 SNEGSKA (reference sequence). The CDR3 here is CSATSGAPGTQYF.